What follows describes a single TCR beta chain. Trimming shortened V by 0 bases and J by 7 bases, and 5 bases separated the two germline ends. Germline assignment: CDR1 SGDLS and CDR2 YYNGEE. The CDR3 spans 13 residues. TCRdb's table, derived via immunoSEQ multiplex PCR, lists solely in-frame clones and lacks some. The table records around 250,000 clones, roughly 86% of them present only once. The data were obtained in a study of blood T cell repertoires in COVID-19. Study background: COVID-19 samples from acute and convalescent phases originated in the United States, Italy and Spain.

The clonotype originates from a man younger than 35 with active or convalescent COVID-19. V and J are TRBV9 and TRBJ1-6, with a weak D call TRBD1 (5 bases). The material sequenced was peripheral blood. The CDR3 sequence is CASSVEGNSPLHF. As DNA, the CDR3 is TGTGCCAGCAGCGTAGAGGGGAATTCACCCCTCCACTTT.